These 21 T cell receptor beta chains share one sample of origin, sequenced in a study of blood T cell repertoires in COVID-19. The protocol was immunoSEQ multiplex PCR, while the TCRdb copy is restricted to in-frame clones and leaves out a portion. The sample yields roughly 250,000 clones, roughly 83% seen once. Sequencing was performed on PBMCs or T cells enriched from blood (not recorded which). The receptor source for this set is a woman aged 45 to 65 who had recovered from COVID-19.

The chain recombines TRBV28 with TRBJ1-5; no clear D gene. Trimming shortened V by 7 bases and J by 5 bases, and 21 bases separated the two germline ends. Germline assignment: CDR1 MDHEN and CDR2 SYDVKM. CDR3 length equals 16 residues. The CDR3 DNA reads as TGTGCCAGCAATGGGCGGGTCAGGCTTGGTGATCAGCCCCAGCATTTT. Residues: CASNGRVRLGDQPQHF.

The chain employs TRBV24-1 and TRBJ1-5; no clear D. V lost 4 bases, J lost 0 bases, and 6 bases lay in between. This CDR3 has 14 amino acids. Looked up from germline, CDR1 is KGHDR and CDR2 is SFDVKD. This CDR3 is CATSDLNSNQPQHF. DNA of the CDR3: TGTGCCACCAGTGACCTTAATAGCAATCAGCCCCAGCATTTT.

This clone was seen just once. The same CDR3 is also encoded by other DNA sequences in this sample. V and J are TRBV19 and TRBJ1-4, with 8 bases aligning to TRBD1. Per the germline V gene, CDR1 is LNHDA and CDR2 is SQIVND (reference sequence). The CDR3 loop spans 15 amino acids. Trimming at V came to 9 bases and at J to 0 bases, leaving 6 bases not matched to a gene. CDR3 loop: CASRDRSATNEKLFF. CDR3 DNA: TGTGCCAGCAGGGACAGGTCGGCAACTAATGAAAAACTGTTTTTT.

The genes are TRBV9 and TRBJ2-3, with 7 bases that match TRBD2. Germline CDR1 and CDR2: SGDLS and YYNGEE. The ends lost 3 bases at V and 1 base at J; junction bases unmatched: 5. The CDR3 covers 15 residues. CDR3: CASSAPSGRTDTQYF. The CDR3 region has the DNA TGTGCCAGCAGCGCCCCTAGCGGTCGCACAGATACGCAGTATTTT. The entire variable domain, with the rest obtained from reference TRBV9 and TRBJ2-3, is as follows: DSGVTQTPKHLITATGQRVTLRCSPRSGDLSVYWYQQSLDQGLQFLIQYYNGEERAKGNILERFSAQQFPDLHSELNLSSLELGDSALYFCASSAPSGRTDTQYFGPGTRLTVL.

The gene calls are TRBV18 and TRBJ1-2; D gene uncertain. The CDR3 is 14 amino acids. CDR1 is KGHSH and CDR2 is LQKENI in the germline V gene. The V gene lost 1 base and the J gene lost 8 bases, with 14 bases spanning the gap. The DNA for the CDR3 is TGTGCCAGCTCACCACTCGAGGATGCCGGCGGCTACACCTTC. It codes for CASSPLEDAGGYTF. The variable domain in full, completed from reference TRBV18 and TRBJ1-2, reads NAGVMQNPRHLVRRRGQEARLRCSPMKGHSHVYWYRQLPEEGLKFMVYLQKENIIDESGMPKERFSAEFPKEGPSILRIQQVVRGDSAAYFCASSPLEDAGGYTFGSGTRLTVV.

The chain has TRBV28 and TRBJ1-1, with 8 nucleotides matching TRBD1. This CDR3 comprises 17 residues. The ends lost 6 bases at V and 4 bases at J; junction bases unmatched: 16. Germline assignment: CDR1 MDHEN and CDR2 SYDVKM. CDR3 nucleotides: TGTGCCAGCAGGGATGGACAGGGAGGTATACGGGTCACTGAAGCTTTCTTT. It encodes CASRDGQGGIRVTEAFF.

The rearrangement links TRBV19 to TRBJ2-4; possibly TRBD1 for D (6 bases). This CDR3 is built from 14 residues. Trimming shortened V by 6 bases and J by 4 bases, and 13 bases separated the two germline ends. Germline CDR1 reads LNHDA; CDR2 reads SQIVND (reference sequence). DNA for the CDR3: TGTGCCAGTAGCCCTAGGACAGAGAAAAACATTCAGTACTTC. It specifies CASSPRTEKNIQYF.

This chain joins TRBV9 and TRBJ1-1; TRBD1 is a possible D gene (5 bases). Germline CDR1 SGDLS, CDR2 YYNGEE. The CDR3 has 15 amino acids. V dropped 2 bases and J dropped 3 bases, with 14 bases sitting between them. The CDR3 loop is CASSVGGMDHTEAFF. CDR3 DNA: TGTGCCAGCAGCGTGGGGGGAATGGACCACACTGAAGCTTTCTTT.

The chain is built from TRBV4-1 and TRBJ2-1, with D hard to call. Germline lookup yields CDR1 MGHRA and CDR2 YSYEKL. V was clipped by 2 bases and J by 5 bases, with 16 bases between them. The CDR3 has 16 residues. This chain's CDR3 is CASSQYLTLYDNEQFF. In DNA form, the CDR3 reads TGCGCCAGCAGCCAATATCTGACTCTTTACGACAATGAGCAGTTCTTC.

This clone came up a few times. This chain connects TRBV15 to TRBJ2-7; 11 positions agree with TRBD2. V dropped 3 bases and J dropped 5; count of bases not matched to a gene: 9. CDR3 size: 16 residues. Germline V gives CDR1 LNHNV, CDR2 YYDKDF (reference sequence). CDR3 in DNA: TGTGCCACCAGCAGTGGACTTAGCGGGAGGGTCGACGAGCAGTACTTC. Amino acid sequence: CATSSGLSGRVDEQYF.

This clone appeared a single time. V gene TRBV6-5 combines with J gene TRBJ1-2; D is possibly TRBD1 (6 bases). Germline loops: CDR1 MNHEY, CDR2 SVGAGI. The CDR3 has 13 amino acids. V was shortened by 7 bases and J by 0 bases, with 9 bases between the two germline ends. CDR3 coding DNA: TGTGCCAGCAAGGCAGGGGCTAACTATGGCTACACCTTC. Protein sequence: CASKAGANYGYTF.

The V and J genes are TRBV11-3 and TRBJ2-1; TRBD2 might be the D (5 bases). From germline, CDR1 is SGHNT and CDR2 YENEEA. This CDR3 spans 14 amino acids. V dropped 3 bases and J dropped 4 bases, with 10 bases sitting between them. CDR3: CASSLGGGYNEQFF. CDR3 in DNA: TGTGCCAGCAGCTTGGGCGGAGGTTACAATGAGCAGTTCTTC.

The chain has TRBV6-5 and TRBJ2-1; 10 positions agree with TRBD1. Per the germline V gene, CDR1 is MNHEY and CDR2 is SVGAGI. The length of the CDR3 is 15 residues. V was pared by 6 bases and J by 7 bases, with 9 bases of the junction left unmatched. CDR3 coding DNA: TGTGCCAGCAGACCCGACAGGGGGCTTGGTAATGAGCAGTTCTTC. Its protein is CASRPDRGLGNEQFF.

The chain employs TRBV28 and TRBJ2-7; the match to TRBD1 covers 7 bases. The V segment lost 4 bases and the J segment 5 bases; nucleotides outside the gene matches: 8. This CDR3 spans 14 amino acids. Germline CDR1 MDHEN, CDR2 SYDVKM. This CDR3 reads CASSYTGETDEQYF. DNA for the CDR3: TGTGCCAGCAGTTACACAGGGGAGACGGACGAGCAGTACTTC.

The genes are TRBV5-1 and TRBJ1-1; weak D call: TRBD1 (6 bases). Germline V gives CDR1 SGHRS, CDR2 YFSETQ. This CDR3 is built from 13 residues. V gave up 7 bases and J gave up 4 bases, with 14 bases separating them. The CDR3 region is CASFDRPTTEAFF. The CDR3 nucleotides read TGCGCCAGCTTTGACAGGCCAACCACTGAAGCTTTCTTT.

The CDR3, as DNA: TGCGCCAGCAGCCAAGATTATAGGAACACTGAAGCTTTCTTT. This gives the protein CASSQDYRNTEAFF. The J gene is TRBJ1-1, the V gene TRBV4-3; D gene ambiguous. CDR3 length: 14 residues. The V gene's germline CDR1 is LGHNA and CDR2 YSLEER. V dropped 0 bases and J dropped 1 base, with 6 bases sitting between them.

This clone was seen only once. The rearrangement uses TRBV23-1 and TRBJ1-1; 8 bases are shared with TRBD1. TRBV23-1 is marked as an open reading frame, function uncertain. The CDR3 is 15 amino acids. Trimming at V came to 6 bases and at J to 3 bases, leaving 9 bases not matched to a gene. The CDR3 loop is CASRPGQGKHTEAFF. In DNA form, the CDR3 reads TGCGCCAGCAGACCAGGACAGGGTAAACACACTGAAGCTTTCTTT.

V and J are TRBV11-2 and TRBJ2-5; 12 bases are shared with TRBD2. The V and J ends lost 6 bases and 5 bases, in that order; junction bases with no gene match: 10. CDR1 is SGHAT and CDR2 is FQNNGV in the germline V gene. The CDR3 runs 16 residues. The CDR3 sequence: CASRPASGGAEETQYF. The CDR3 DNA sequence: TGTGCCAGCAGGCCAGCTAGCGGGGGGGCAGAGGAGACCCAGTACTTC.

This clone occurred a few times. This rearrangement joins TRBV7-9 to TRBJ2-3, with a weak D call TRBD2 (6 bases). CDR3 length equals 17 residues. Germline assignment: CDR1 SEHNR and CDR2 FQNEAQ (reference sequence). V lost 1 base, J lost 0 bases, and 14 bases lay in between. CDR3 DNA sequence: TGTGCCAGCAGCTTAGGATGGGACTCACCTAGCACAGATACGCAGTATTTT. As protein: CASSLGWDSPSTDTQYF.

The chain couples TRBV29-1 to TRBJ1-3; D call uncertain. The CDR3 runs 14 residues. Germline CDR1 is SQVTM and CDR2 is ANQGSEA. With 3 bases removed from V and 0 bases from J, the gap between germline ends came to 9 bases. The CDR3 reads CSVDQRSSGNTIYF. The CDR3 region has the DNA TGCAGCGTTGATCAGCGGAGCTCTGGAAACACCATATATTTT.

The J gene is TRBJ1-3, the V gene TRBV19, with D maybe TRBD1 (5 bases). V lost 7 bases, J lost 4 bases, and 11 bases lay in between. The germline V gene has CDR1 LNHDA and CDR2 SQIVND (reference sequence). This CDR3 region has 13 residues. CDR3 bases: TGTGCCAGTAAGGCTCGACAGGGAAACACCATATATTTT. Its protein product is CASKARQGNTIYF.